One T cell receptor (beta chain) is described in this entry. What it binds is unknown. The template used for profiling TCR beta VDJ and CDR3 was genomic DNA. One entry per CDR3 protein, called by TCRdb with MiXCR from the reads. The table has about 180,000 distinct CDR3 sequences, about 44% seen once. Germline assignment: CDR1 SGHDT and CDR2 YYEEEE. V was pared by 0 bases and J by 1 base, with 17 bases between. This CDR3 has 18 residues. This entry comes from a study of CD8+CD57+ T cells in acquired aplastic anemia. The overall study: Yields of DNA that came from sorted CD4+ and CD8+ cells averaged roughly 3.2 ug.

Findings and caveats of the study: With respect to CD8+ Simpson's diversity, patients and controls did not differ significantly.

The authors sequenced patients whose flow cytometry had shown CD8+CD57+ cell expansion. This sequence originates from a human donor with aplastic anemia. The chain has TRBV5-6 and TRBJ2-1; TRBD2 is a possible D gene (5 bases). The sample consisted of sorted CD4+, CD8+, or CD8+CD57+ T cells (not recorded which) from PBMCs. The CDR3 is CASSLGSSGKVSYNEQFF. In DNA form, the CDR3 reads TGTGCCAGCAGCTTGGGTAGTTCGGGGAAAGTGTCCTACAATGAGCAGTTCTTC.